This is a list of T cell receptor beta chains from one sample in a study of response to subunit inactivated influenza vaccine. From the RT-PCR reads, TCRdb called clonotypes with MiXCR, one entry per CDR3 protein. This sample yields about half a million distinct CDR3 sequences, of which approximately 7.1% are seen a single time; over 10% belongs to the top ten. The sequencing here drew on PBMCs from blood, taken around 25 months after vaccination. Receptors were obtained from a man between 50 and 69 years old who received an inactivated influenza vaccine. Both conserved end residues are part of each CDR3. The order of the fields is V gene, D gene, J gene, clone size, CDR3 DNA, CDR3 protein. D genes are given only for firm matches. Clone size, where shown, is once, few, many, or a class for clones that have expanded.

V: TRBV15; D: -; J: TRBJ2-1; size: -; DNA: TGTGCCACCAGCAGAGGGCCCACATGGGAGCAGTTCTTC; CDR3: CATSRGPTWEQFF
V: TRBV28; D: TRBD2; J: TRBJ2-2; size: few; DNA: TGTGCCAGCACACGCGGCGGGGGATCGAACACCGGGGAGCTGTTTTTT; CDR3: CASTRGGGSNTGELFF
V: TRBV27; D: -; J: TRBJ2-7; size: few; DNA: TGTGCCAGCAGTTTGTTGGGCCATTCCTACGAGCAGTACTTC; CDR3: CASSLLGHSYEQYF
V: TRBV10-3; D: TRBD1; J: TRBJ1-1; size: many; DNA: TGTGCCATCAGTGGGACAGGGACCACTGAAGCTTTCTTT; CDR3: CAISGTGTTEAFF
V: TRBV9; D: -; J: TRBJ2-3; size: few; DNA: TGTGCCAGCAGCGAGGGGCTGGCGGCAGATACGCAGTATTTT; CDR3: CASSEGLAADTQYF
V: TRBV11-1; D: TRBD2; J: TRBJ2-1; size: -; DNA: TGTGCCAGCAGCTTAGAAGGTTCGGCCACTAGCGGAATGTACAATGAGCAGTTCTTC; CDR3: CASSLEGSATSGMYNEQFF
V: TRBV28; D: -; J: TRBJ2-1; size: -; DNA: TGTGCCAGCAGTTTTCGTATTGCGGGGAATGAGCAGTTCTTC; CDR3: CASSFRIAGNEQFF
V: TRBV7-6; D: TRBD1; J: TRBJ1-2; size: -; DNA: TGTGCCAGCAGCCCAGCGGGACAGGGTCACGGCTACACCTTC; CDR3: CASSPAGQGHGYTF
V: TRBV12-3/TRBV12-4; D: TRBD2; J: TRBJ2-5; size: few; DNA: TGTGCCAGCAGTTCGAGAAGACTAGCGGGAAGATTTCAAGAGACCCAGTACTTC; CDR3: CASSSRRLAGRFQETQYF
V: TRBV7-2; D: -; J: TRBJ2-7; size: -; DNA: TGTGCCAGCAGCTTAACACACGGCGAGCAGTACTTC; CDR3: CASSLTHGEQYF
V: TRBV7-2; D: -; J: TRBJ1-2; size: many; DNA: TGTGCCAGCAGCTTAGCCGTCGGGAACTATGGCTACACCTTC; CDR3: CASSLAVGNYGYTF
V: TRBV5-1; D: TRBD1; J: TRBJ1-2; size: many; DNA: TGCGCCAGCAGCTTGGCCGCACAGGGGTGGTATGGCTACACCTTC; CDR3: CASSLAAQGWYGYTF
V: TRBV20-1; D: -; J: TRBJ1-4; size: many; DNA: TGCAGTCTCAGTCCAACTAATGAAAAACTGTTTTTT; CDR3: CSLSPTNEKLFF
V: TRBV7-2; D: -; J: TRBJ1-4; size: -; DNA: TGTGCCAGCAGCTTCCTCGCAAATGTTGAAAAACTGTTTTTT; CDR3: CASSFLANVEKLFF
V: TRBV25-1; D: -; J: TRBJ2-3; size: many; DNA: TGTGCCAGCAGTGTAGAAGGGTTCACAGATACGCAGTATTTT; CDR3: CASSVEGFTDTQYF
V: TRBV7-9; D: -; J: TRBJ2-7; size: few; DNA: TGTGCCAGCAGCCCGTCAAACAGGGACGAGCAGTACTTC; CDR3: CASSPSNRDEQYF
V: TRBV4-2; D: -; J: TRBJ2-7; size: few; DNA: TGTGCCAGCAGCCAAGTAAGGGGGGAGGGCTACGAGCAGTACTTC; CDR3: CASSQVRGEGYEQYF
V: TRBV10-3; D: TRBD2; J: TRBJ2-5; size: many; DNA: TGTGCCATCAGGACCGGGACTAGCGACTATAAAGAGACCCAGTACTTC; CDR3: CAIRTGTSDYKETQYF
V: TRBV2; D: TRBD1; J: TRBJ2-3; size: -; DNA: TGTGCCAGCAGTGTTGACAGGGGACTCACAGATACGCAGTATTTT; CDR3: CASSVDRGLTDTQYF
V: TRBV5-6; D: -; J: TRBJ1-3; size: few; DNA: TGTGCCAGCAGCTTCGCGCACTCTGGAAACACCATATATTTT; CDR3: CASSFAHSGNTIYF
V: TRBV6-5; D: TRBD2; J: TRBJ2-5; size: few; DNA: TGTGCCAGCAGTTCGAGCGGGGGGTATGAGACCCAGTACTTC; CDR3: CASSSSGGYETQYF
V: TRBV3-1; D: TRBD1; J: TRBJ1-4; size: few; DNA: TGTGCCAGCAGCCAATCGACAGGGTGGAATGAAAAACTGTTTTTT; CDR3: CASSQSTGWNEKLFF
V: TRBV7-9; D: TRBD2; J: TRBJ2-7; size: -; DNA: TGTGCCAGCAGCCCACCGCTAGCGGTCGGCGGCGAGCAGTACTTC; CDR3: CASSPPLAVGGEQYF
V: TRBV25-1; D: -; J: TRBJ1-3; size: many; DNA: TGTGCCAGCAGTGAATGGGGTGACTCTGGAAACACCATATATTTT; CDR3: CASSEWGDSGNTIYF
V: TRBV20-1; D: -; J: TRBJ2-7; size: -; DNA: TGCAGTGCTAGACTCCGGGGGCACTACGAGCAGTACTTC; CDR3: CSARLRGHYEQYF
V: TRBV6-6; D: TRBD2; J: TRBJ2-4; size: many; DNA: TGTGCCAGCACTCAGCGGGATAAAAACATTCAGTACTTC; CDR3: CASTQRDKNIQYF
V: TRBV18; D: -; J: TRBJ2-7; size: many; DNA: TGTGCCAGCTCACCTGGGACATCGGGGAGGGAGCAGTACTTC; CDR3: CASSPGTSGREQYF
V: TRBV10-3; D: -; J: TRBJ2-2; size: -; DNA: TGTGCCACCCTGCCAGGGAACACCGGGGAGCTGTTTTTT; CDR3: CATLPGNTGELFF